A single sample gave rise to the 23 T cell receptor beta chains below, sequenced in a study of blood T cells in healthy people across ages. Primed by a sample-barcoded 5' primer and a J-beta primer mix, a second PCR proceeded for roughly 7 to 12 cycles. Each CDR3 protein gets one entry after TCRdb re-called the 5' RACE reads with MiXCR. The data hold hundreds of thousands of distinct CDR3 sequences, with roughly 43% observed a single time. The sample was blood. All receptors come from a man older than 75 in good health.

The chain has TRBV20-1 and TRBJ2-7; D is possibly TRBD2 (5 bases). CDR1 and CDR2 (germline): DFQATT, SNEGSKA (reference sequence). Trimming took off 3 bases at V and 3 bases at J, with 12 bases between the two ends. The CDR3 totals 13 residues. The CDR3 loop is CSASRGFNYEQYF. CDR3 bases: TGCAGTGCTAGCCGCGGGTTCAACTACGAGCAGTACTTC.

The rearrangement uses TRBV4-1 and TRBJ1-4; no definite D call. Trimming shortened V by 0 bases and J by 3 bases, and 8 bases separated the two germline ends. There are 15 residues in the CDR3. Per the germline V gene, CDR1 is MGHRA and CDR2 is YSYEKL. CDR3 nucleotide sequence: TGCGCCAGCAGCCAAGATAGGGCTGCTAATGAAAAACTGTTTTTT. Protein: CASSQDRAANEKLFF.

This clonotype was seen only a few times. This rearrangement joins TRBV4-2 to TRBJ1-2, with a possible D match to TRBD1 (6 bases). Germline V gene lookup returns CDR1 LGHNA and CDR2 YNFKEQ. The germline V and J ends were trimmed by 3 bases and 2 bases, with 10 bases remaining between them. This CDR3 has 14 residues. Written as DNA, the CDR3 is TGTGCCAGCAGCCAGGGGGCGCAAAACTATGGCTACACCTTC. This sequence encodes CASSQGAQNYGYTF.

This chain joins TRBV20-1 and TRBJ2-7; D unresolved. The DNA end favors TRBJ2-5, so the J call may be wrong. The CDR3 has 14 amino acids. Germline V gene lookup returns CDR1 DFQATT and CDR2 SNEGSKA (reference sequence). This chain's CDR3 is CSATVSNAVETQYF. CDR3 sequence (DNA): TGCAGTGCTACGGTCTCCAATGCGGTGGAGACCCAGTACTTC.

This clonotype turned up a few times. V gene TRBV5-6 combines with J gene TRBJ1-2; D is unclear. The CDR3 extends over 13 amino acids. CDR1 SGHDT and CDR2 YYEEEE come from the germline V gene. Trimming shortened V by 3 bases and J by 8 bases, and 14 bases separated the two germline ends. The CDR3 loop reads CASSSVGPGGYTF. CDR3 nucleotide sequence: TGTGCCAGCAGCTCGGTAGGGCCCGGCGGCTACACCTTC.

This clonotype has a handful of counts. This chain links TRBV6-2 or TRBV6-3 with TRBJ2-5, with D perhaps TRBD2 (6 bases). The CDR3 consists of 14 residues. Germline CDR1 reads MNHEY; CDR2 reads SVGEGT. The V gene lost 10 bases and the J gene lost 9 bases, with 24 bases spanning the gap. The chain's CDR3 is CATSVTKDYGPQYF. For the CDR3, the DNA is TGTGCCACCTCAGTTACTAAGGACTACGGGCCCCAGTACTTC.

This clonotype was seen only a few times. V usage is TRBV7-2 and J usage is TRBJ2-7; D assignment may be TRBD1 or TRBD2 (5 bases each). The CDR3 totals 15 residues. Deletions cut 1 base from V and 4 bases from J, with 14 bases between. The germline gives CDR1 SGHTA, CDR2 FQGNSA. The CDR3 DNA follows: TGTGCCAGCAGCTTAGATCGGGGCTCAGTTTACGAGCAGTACTTC. Its translation is CASSLDRGSVYEQYF. Looking up the rest from reference TRBV7-2 and TRBJ2-7 gives the full variable domain: GAGVSQSPSNKVTEKGKDVELRCDPISGHTALYWYRQSLGQGLEFLIYFQGNSAPDKSGLPSDRFSAERTGGSVSTLTIQRTQQEDSAVYLCASSLDRGSVYEQYFGPGTRLTVT.

V is TRBV6-1 and J is TRBJ2-4; D remains unclear. CDR3 length equals 12 residues. V lost 1 base and J 10 bases, leaving 8 bases between the germline ends. Germline lookup yields CDR1 MNHNS and CDR2 SASEGT. The CDR3 coding sequence is TGTGCCAGCAGTGAAGTTGACTGTATTCAGTACTTC. This translates into CASSEVDCIQYF.

This clonotype was recorded a few times. The rearrangement uses TRBV28 and TRBJ1-4, with D perhaps TRBD1 (5 bases). This CDR3 has 13 residues. CDR1 is MDHEN and CDR2 is SYDVKM in the germline V gene. V lost 8 bases and J lost 8, with 15 bases in between. CDR3 loop: CASFAGRKEKLFF. DNA of the CDR3: TGTGCCAGCTTTGCGGGGCGTAAGGAAAAACTGTTTTTT.

The chain has TRBV28 and TRBJ1-1; TRBD1 agrees at 8 bases. Germline loops: CDR1 MDHEN, CDR2 SYDVKM. The CDR3 length is 15 residues. Trimming cost V 6 bases and J 10 bases; bases outside gene matches: 16. CDR3 protein: CASSPTGQGVRRAFF. The DNA of the CDR3 is TGTGCCAGCAGCCCTACTGGACAGGGCGTGCGGAGAGCTTTCTTT.

Concerning this clonotype itself: This may be a read error: a much more frequent sequence differs by one nucleotide. The chain couples TRBV7-2 to TRBJ2-5; D not resolved. The CDR3 has 14 amino acids. CDR1 is SGHTA and CDR2 is FQGNSA in the germline V gene. The germline V and J ends were trimmed by 1 base and 9 bases, with 15 bases remaining between them. The CDR3 DNA reads TGTGCCAGCAGCTTAGAGGCAGTACCTAGGGCCCAGTACTTC. It encodes CASSLEAVPRAQYF.

The chain uses TRBV27 and TRBJ2-6; D gene unclear. The CDR3 length is 16 residues. With 5 bases removed from V and 1 base from J, the gap between germline ends came to 12 bases. Germline CDR1 reads MNHEY; CDR2 reads SMNVEV (reference sequence). CDR3 nucleotides: TGTGCCAGCAGTAAAGCCTACCATTCTGGGGCCAACGTCCTGACTTTC. This sequence encodes CASSKAYHSGANVLTF.

The chain is built from TRBV19 and TRBJ2-7; TRBD1 is a possible D gene (5 bases). Trimming left V 4 bases short and J 5 bases short, with 12 bases between. Germline V CDR1 and CDR2: LNHDA, SQIVND (reference sequence). The CDR3 length is 13 residues. Here the CDR3 DNA reads TGTGCCAGTAGTACACCGTGGGGCGACGAGCAGTACTTC. It yields the protein CASSTPWGDEQYF.

V is TRBV12-3 or TRBV12-4 and J is TRBJ2-3, with TRBD2 identical over 10 bases. Unmatched junction bases numbered 4, after V lost 5 bases and J lost 5 bases. The CDR3 spans 14 residues. The CDR3 sequence: CASSSGGAIDTQYF. The CDR3 coding sequence is TGTGCCAGCAGTAGCGGGGGGGCCATAGATACGCAGTATTTT.

This clonotype was detected once. The chain couples TRBV27 to TRBJ2-4; unclear D gene. The J call is uncertain, as TRBJ2-5 better fits the DNA end. Germline CDR1 MNHEY, CDR2 SMNVEV (reference sequence). There are 16 residues in the CDR3. The DNA of the CDR3 is TGTGCCAGCAGTATATTATATCAAGCGATCCAAGAGACCCAGTACTTC. Protein: CASSILYQAIQETQYF.

Regarding this clonotype: A junction boundary mismatches the germline segment, possibly from a read error. The chain combines TRBV20-1 with TRBJ1-2; a possible D gene is TRBD1 (6 bases). Germline assignment: CDR1 DFQATT and CDR2 SNEGSKA (reference sequence). The CDR3 totals 14 residues. The chain's CDR3 is CSASDDRSNYAYTF. CDR3 coding DNA: TGCAGTGCTAGCGACGACAGGTCCAACTATGCCTACACCTTC.

This clonotype was observed a few times. The chain is built from TRBV27 and TRBJ2-7; TRBD2 aligns across 9 bases. CDR1 and CDR2 from the germline V gene are MNHEY and SMNVEV (reference sequence). J gave up 5 bases and V 6 bases, and 11 bases lay outside the gene matches. The CDR3 runs to 15 residues. The CDR3 region is CASRSPSGGRDEQYF. CDR3 nucleotides: TGTGCCAGCAGATCCCCCAGCGGGGGGCGTGACGAGCAGTACTTC.

This sequence joins TRBV7-2 and TRBJ2-5, with D hard to call. This CDR3 contains 15 residues. Trimming took off 5 bases at V and 0 bases at J, with 13 bases between the two ends. The germline V gene has CDR1 SGHTA and CDR2 FQGNSA. CDR3 amino acids: CASSARITYQETQYF. Here the CDR3 DNA reads TGTGCCAGCAGCGCCCGCATCACGTACCAAGAGACCCAGTACTTC. Looking up the rest from reference TRBV7-2 and TRBJ2-5 gives the full variable domain: GAGVSQSPSNKVTEKGKDVELRCDPISGHTALYWYRQSLGQGLEFLIYFQGNSAPDKSGLPSDRFSAERTGGSVSTLTIQRTQQEDSAVYLCASSARITYQETQYFGPGTRLLVL.

This rearrangement joins TRBV20-1 to TRBJ1-2; D remains ambiguous. The CDR3 consists of 12 residues. CDR1 is DFQATT, CDR2 SNEGSKA, per germline (reference sequence). V lost 4 bases, J lost 1 base, and 7 bases lay in between. The CDR3 here is CSANDLNYGYTF. The CDR3 bases are TGCAGTGCTAACGACCTTAACTATGGCTACACCTTC.

The chain combines TRBV9 with TRBJ2-1; D gene ambiguous. V lost 4 bases to trimming and J lost 0 bases, with 14 bases between them. CDR1 SGDLS and CDR2 YYNGEE come from the germline V gene. The CDR3 runs 16 residues. The CDR3 sequence is CASSPTLTSSYNEQFF. The CDR3 DNA follows: TGTGCCAGCAGCCCCACGCTGACCAGCTCCTACAATGAGCAGTTCTTC.

The J gene is TRBJ1-5, the V gene TRBV20-1; 10 nucleotides align to TRBD1. The CDR3 extends over 17 amino acids. Germline V CDR1 and CDR2: DFQATT, SNEGSKA (reference sequence). V trimming: 0 bases; J trimming: 0 bases; junction bases outside the gene matches: 5. CDR3 DNA: TGCAGTGCTAGAGATAGACAGGGGGCGCGTAGCAATCAGCCCCAGCATTTT. Its protein product is CSARDRQGARSNQPQHF.

The V call is TRBV7-9, the J call TRBJ2-2; TRBD1 matches at 10 bases. Germline values: CDR1 SEHNR, CDR2 FQNEAQ (reference sequence). Trimming cost V 6 bases and J 2 bases; bases outside gene matches: 3. The CDR3 is 15 residues long. In nucleotides, the CDR3 is TGTGCCAGCAGGTCGACAGGGGGCAACACCGGGGAGCTGTTTTTT. This codes for CASRSTGGNTGELFF.

The V gene is TRBV5-4, the J gene TRBJ2-3, with TRBD2 matching 9 bases. J was trimmed by 3 bases and V by 3 bases; bases with no gene match: 8. This CDR3 contains 16 residues. Germline CDR1 is SGHNT and CDR2 is YYREEE (reference sequence). The DNA of the CDR3 is TGTGCCAGCAGCTCCAAAGGGACTAGCTATACAGATACGCAGTATTTT. Protein sequence: CASSSKGTSYTDTQYF.